The 22 T cell receptor beta chains in this list originate from one sample, sequenced in a study of Graves' ophthalmopathy and Graves' hyperthyroidism. CDR3 regions of TCR beta were amplified from RNA transcripts. The workflow started with a first-round RT-PCR run with HTBI primers and then moved on to a second-round multiplex PCR. Each CDR3 protein gets one entry after TCRdb re-called the multiplex PCR reads with MiXCR. This sample carries approximately 380,000 distinct CDR3 sequences, around 21% of them seen once, and the ten largest clones take 2.5% to 3.5%. Specimen: peripheral blood. The receptors were gathered from a woman aged 18 to 35 with stable Graves' hyperthyroidism.

The V gene is TRBV18, the J gene TRBJ2-7; tentative D call: TRBD1 (6 bases). This CDR3 spans 15 amino acids. V shed 2 bases and J shed 6 bases, with 17 bases lying between them. Germline CDR1 is KGHSH and CDR2 is LQKENI. The DNA for the CDR3 is TGTGCCAGCTCACCAAGGGGGTCTCCCCCCCTCGAGCAGTACTTC. Translating it yields CASSPRGSPPLEQYF.

There are many counts of this clonotype. The chain employs TRBV12-3 or TRBV12-4 and TRBJ1-2; D is unresolved. Between the trimmed V and J ends, which lost 5 bases and 8 bases, there was a span of 15 bases. This CDR3 contains 13 residues. In DNA form, the CDR3 reads TGTGCCAGCAGTCTCGGTTCCGGGAGGGGCTACACCTTC. Translation: CASSLGSGRGYTF.

This clonotype was recorded at least ten times. This chain connects TRBV28 to TRBJ2-7; 10 bases match TRBD2. Germline V gene sequence: CDR1 MDHEN, CDR2 SYDVKM. The CDR3 consists of 14 residues. The V and J ends lost 4 bases and 2 bases, in that order; junction bases with no gene match: 2. CDR3 sequence reads: CASSWTSGTYEQYF. CDR3 DNA: TGTGCCAGCAGTTGGACTAGCGGTACCTACGAGCAGTACTTC. Filled out from reference TRBV28 and TRBJ2-7, the complete variable domain reads DVKVTQSSRYLVKRTGEKVFLECVQDMDHENMFWYRQDPGLGLRLIYFSYDVKMKEKGDIPEGYSVSREKKERFSLILESASTNQTSMYLCASSWTSGTYEQYFGPGTRLTVT.

Ten or more counts support this clonotype. The genes are TRBV4-1 and TRBJ1-3, with 8 bases lining up with TRBD1. In germline, CDR1 is MGHRA, CDR2 YSYEKL. The CDR3 has 17 residues. Trimming at V came to 0 bases and at J to 0 bases, leaving 4 bases not matched to a gene. In nucleotides, the CDR3 is TGCGCCAGCAGCCAAGAAGCAGGGGGCCCCTCTGGAAACACCATATATTTT. Amino acid sequence: CASSQEAGGPSGNTIYF.

This clonotype has a count of ten or more. The chain combines TRBV30 with TRBJ2-1; D might be TRBD2 (5 bases). Germline lookup yields CDR1 GTSNPN and CDR2 SVGIG (reference sequence). CDR3 length equals 11 residues. V was cut by 8 bases and J by 9 bases, with 14 bases left in between. The CDR3 DNA follows: TGTGCCCAGGACCGGGATCGTGAGCAGTTCTTC. This encodes CAQDRDREQFF.

Ten or more counts support this clonotype. J is TRBJ1-1 and V is TRBV7-9, with D perhaps TRBD1 (5 bases). Looked up from germline, CDR1 is SEHNR and CDR2 is FQNEAQ (reference sequence). Trimming took off 7 bases at V and 4 bases at J, with 13 bases between the two ends. The CDR3 extends over 13 amino acids. The CDR3 loop is CASTAGRGTEAFF. CDR3 coding DNA: TGTGCCAGCACCGCTGGAAGGGGCACTGAAGCTTTCTTT.

This clonotype was picked up many times. The rearrangement links TRBV6-1 to TRBJ2-2, with D perhaps TRBD1 or TRBD2 (6 bases each). This CDR3 is built from 14 residues. Trimming took off 8 bases at V and 1 base at J, with 11 bases between the two ends. Germline lookup yields CDR1 MNHNS and CDR2 SASEGT. CDR3 DNA sequence: TGTGCCAGCGGGGGGCTAGTGAACACCGGGGAGCTGTTTTTT. Translation: CASGGLVNTGELFF.

This clonotype was counted ten times or more. The CDR3 loop is CASSPTAGVQPQHF. DNA for the CDR3: TGCGCCAGCAGCCCCACGGCCGGGGTTCAGCCCCAGCATTTT. The chain carries TRBV5-1 and TRBJ1-5; D not certain. V gave up 4 bases and J gave up 6 bases, with 14 bases separating them. Germline CDR1 SGHRS, CDR2 YFSETQ. CDR3 length: 14 amino acids. The variable domain in full, with the rest retrieved from reference TRBV5-1 and TRBJ1-5, is KAGVTQTPRYLIKTRGQQVTLSCSPISGHRSVSWYQQTPGQGLQFLFEYFSETQRNKGNFPGRFSGRQFSNSRSEMNVSTLELGDSALYLCASSPTAGVQPQHFGDGTRLSIL.

In its sample, this clonotype was seen many times. V usage is TRBV12-3 or TRBV12-4 and J usage is TRBJ2-5; TRBD2 aligns across 12 bases. Trimming cost V 4 bases and J 2 bases; bases outside gene matches: 8. CDR3 length: 17 amino acids. The CDR3 nucleotides are TGTGCCAGCAGTTCCTCTAGCGGGAGGGGGAGGCAAGAGACCCAGTACTTC. Translation gives CASSSSSGRGRQETQYF.

This clonotype came up many times. The genes are TRBV12-3 or TRBV12-4 and TRBJ2-5; D might be TRBD2 (5 bases). CDR3 length: 12 amino acids. V lost 3 bases to trimming and J lost 5 bases, with 7 bases between them. CDR3 residues: CASSLRVETQYF. The CDR3 nucleotides read TGTGCCAGCAGTTTGAGGGTCGAGACCCAGTACTTC.

This clonotype has a count of ten or more. The chain uses TRBV25-1 and TRBJ2-5; TRBD1 or TRBD2 may be the D gene (5 bases each). V lost 1 base to trimming and J lost 7 bases, with 13 bases between them. Germline CDR1 MGHDK, CDR2 SYGVNS. This CDR3 has 14 residues. This CDR3 is CASSESIGTGTQYF. CDR3 DNA: TGTGCCAGCAGTGAATCCATCGGGACGGGGACCCAGTACTTC. The variable domain in full, completed from reference TRBV25-1 and TRBJ2-5, reads EADIYQTPRYLVIGTGKKITLECSQTMGHDKMYWYQQDPGMELHLIHYSYGVNSTEKGDLSSESTVSRIRTEHFPLTLESARPSHTSQYLCASSESIGTGTQYFGPGTRLLVL.

This clonotype was seen many times. The chain carries TRBV28 and TRBJ2-2, with TRBD2 matching over 8 bases. The V gene's germline CDR1 is MDHEN and CDR2 SYDVKM. The CDR3 spans 16 residues. V shed 1 base, J shed 1 base, and the junction held 2 bases outside the gene matches. The CDR3 nucleotides read TGTGCCAGCAGTTTATTAACTAGCGGGAACACCGGGGAGCTGTTTTTT. It is translated as CASSLLTSGNTGELFF. Based on the CDR3 plus reference TRBV28 and TRBJ2-2, the full variable domain is DVKVTQSSRYLVKRTGEKVFLECVQDMDHENMFWYRQDPGLGLRLIYFSYDVKMKEKGDIPEGYSVSREKKERFSLILESASTNQTSMYLCASSLLTSGNTGELFFGEGSRLTVL.

The chain uses TRBV6-1 and TRBJ1-1, with D tentatively TRBD1 (6 bases). CDR1 is MNHNS and CDR2 is SASEGT in the germline V gene. The ends were cut back, 7 bases at V and 3 bases at J, with 15 bases in the middle. CDR3 length: 14 residues. For the CDR3, the DNA is TGTGCCAGCATTCACCTAAGGGGGTACACTGAAGCTTTCTTT. Translating it yields CASIHLRGYTEAFF.

The chain recombines TRBV6-2 or TRBV6-3 with TRBJ1-6; the D gene is possibly TRBD1 (5 bases). From germline, CDR1 is MNHEY and CDR2 SVGEGT. The V end was cut by 2 bases, the J end by 6 bases, with 11 bases between. This CDR3 spans 15 amino acids. The CDR3 reads CASSYTGRTNSPLHF. CDR3 in DNA: TGTGCCAGCAGTTACACGGGACGGACTAATTCACCCCTCCACTTT.

This clonotype has ten or more counts. V is TRBV11-2 and J is TRBJ1-1, with TRBD1 matching over 9 bases. Germline V gene lookup returns CDR1 SGHAT and CDR2 FQNNGV. Losses at the gene ends were 2 bases for V and 6 bases for J; bases not matched to a gene: 13. This CDR3 contains 17 residues. The CDR3, as DNA: TGTGCCAGCAGCTTACGGGACAGGGTTTTGGCCGTCGCTGAAGCTTTCTTT. Its protein product is CASSLRDRVLAVAEAFF.

The chain combines TRBV27 with TRBJ1-2; maybe TRBD1 (6 bases). Germline assignment: CDR1 MNHEY and CDR2 SMNVEV (reference sequence). CDR3 length: 15 amino acids. Trimming took 3 bases from V and 2 from J, leaving 13 bases between them. CDR3 DNA: TGTGCCAGCAGTTTCCTAGACAGGAAAAACTATGGCTACACCTTC. Translated: CASSFLDRKNYGYTF.

This clonotype showed up many times. The rearrangement links TRBV6-5 to TRBJ1-2; tentative D call: TRBD1 (5 bases). The CDR3 totals 15 residues. The germline V gene has CDR1 MNHEY and CDR2 SVGAGI. Trimming stripped 4 bases from V and 4 bases from J, with 16 bases between. CDR3 bases: TGTGCCAGCAGTTGGACTCGAAGGCAGGGCTATGGCTACACCTTC. Protein sequence: CASSWTRRQGYGYTF.

This clonotype has ten or more counts. This chain joins TRBV6-5 and TRBJ1-1; D unclear. CDR3 length: 13 amino acids. Germline CDR1 reads MNHEY; CDR2 reads SVGAGI. V was trimmed by 0 bases and J by 4 bases, leaving 6 bases between them. CDR3 amino acids: CASSYSPGTEAFF. In DNA form, the CDR3 reads TGTGCCAGCAGTTACTCACCGGGCACTGAAGCTTTCTTT.

This clonotype was counted many times. This chain joins TRBV20-1 and TRBJ2-7; D gene ambiguous. Germline V CDR1 and CDR2: DFQATT, SNEGSKA (reference sequence). This CDR3 is built from 11 residues. V was clipped by 4 bases and J by 5 bases, with 9 bases between them. The CDR3 region has the DNA TGCAGTGCTATGATCGCTCACGAGCAGTACTTC. Amino acids: CSAMIAHEQYF.

Ten or more counts support this clonotype. The chain employs TRBV29-1 and TRBJ2-7; maybe TRBD2 (5 bases). The germline gives CDR1 SQVTM, CDR2 ANQGSEA. CDR3 size: 12 residues. Trimming pared 6 bases from V and 2 bases from J, leaving 11 bases between. CDR3 bases: TGCAGCGTGGCGGACGGGACCTACGAGCAGTACTTC. This sequence encodes CSVADGTYEQYF.

The V gene is TRBV28, the J gene TRBJ1-1; D is undetermined. Trimming shortened V by 3 bases and J by 11 bases, and 10 bases separated the two germline ends. The CDR3 covers 11 residues. Germline values: CDR1 MDHEN, CDR2 SYDVKM. CDR3 in amino acids: CASSFEGNAFF. The CDR3 DNA is TGTGCCAGCAGTTTCGAAGGAAATGCTTTCTTT.

This rearrangement joins TRBV7-8 to TRBJ2-5; TRBD2 agrees at 8 bases. CDR1 is SGHVS and CDR2 is FQNEAQ in the germline V gene. V lost 1 base, J lost 1 base, and 5 bases stayed unmatched. The CDR3 has 16 amino acids. The CDR3 is CASSLVGGGSQETQYF. The CDR3 DNA sequence: TGTGCCAGCAGCTTAGTAGGCGGGGGGTCCCAAGAGACCCAGTACTTC.